Shown below are 14 T cell receptor beta chains from a single sample sequenced in a study of vaccination effects on CD4 cells after COVID-19. Researchers isolated CD4+ T cells once roughly nine days of culture had elapsed. Participants completed two doses of the BNT162b2 or mRNA-1273 vaccine. Some clones are missing from TCRdb's copy, which holds only in-frame ones; the method was immunoSEQ multiplex PCR. Here the sample spans approximately 29,000 clones, 70% to 85% being singletons. No antigen has been assigned to these receptors. The sequencing here drew on CD4+ T cells from PBMCs cultured without peptide, taken after COVID-19 vaccination. The receptors come from a human donor who received a COVID-19 vaccine.

The chain joins TRBV28 to TRBJ2-7, with a weak D call TRBD1 (5 bases). The length of the CDR3 is 17 residues. The V and J ends lost 4 bases and 3 bases respectively, with 22 bases between them. From germline, CDR1 is MDHEN and CDR2 SYDVKM. CDR3 DNA: TGTGCCAGCAGTTCCCAGGACACGTGGATGGCCCACTACGAGCAGTACTTC. Translation gives CASSSQDTWMAHYEQYF. Full variable domain (outside the CDR3, taken from reference TRBV28 and TRBJ2-7): DVKVTQSSRYLVKRTGEKVFLECVQDMDHENMFWYRQDPGLGLRLIYFSYDVKMKEKGDIPEGYSVSREKKERFSLILESASTNQTSMYLCASSSQDTWMAHYEQYFGPGTRLTVT.

The chain recombines TRBV11-2 with TRBJ2-1; possible D gene TRBD1, 5 bases. V lost 5 bases and J lost 4, with 9 bases in between. Germline V lookup: CDR1 SGHAT, CDR2 FQNNGV. The CDR3 has 13 residues. In nucleotides, the CDR3 is TGTGCCAGCAGCCCAGACAGTTACAATGAGCAGTTCTTC. Protein sequence: CASSPDSYNEQFF.

V and J are TRBV14 and TRBJ1-1, with D uncertain. V lost 4 bases and J lost 3, with 9 bases in between. Germline assignment: CDR1 SGHDN and CDR2 FVKESK. The CDR3 has 13 amino acids. The CDR3: CASSPQLDTEAFF. As DNA, the CDR3 is TGTGCCAGCAGCCCGCAGTTGGACACTGAAGCTTTCTTT.

This chain links TRBV2 with TRBJ2-3, with D perhaps assigned TRBD1 or TRBD2 (5 bases each). There are 16 residues in the CDR3. V was cut by 8 bases and J by 2 bases, with 20 bases left in between. In germline, CDR1 is SNHLY, CDR2 FYNNEI. The CDR3 DNA follows: TGTGCCAGCCGGGGCACGAGCAGGGCGTTCACAGATACGCAGTATTTT. Translated, it gives CASRGTSRAFTDTQYF.

This clone was picked up a small number of times. The V gene is TRBV19, the J gene TRBJ1-3; no firm D call. CDR3 size: 17 residues. From germline, CDR1 is LNHDA and CDR2 SQIVND (reference sequence). V was shortened by 2 bases and J by 0 bases, with 14 bases between the two germline ends. The CDR3 protein is CASSIWSSETSGNTIYF. CDR3 nucleotides: TGTGCCAGTAGTATATGGAGCAGTGAGACCTCTGGAAACACCATATATTTT.

This clone was detected only once. A junction boundary mismatches the germline segment, possibly from a read error. The CDR3 region is CASSLVGSGKQETQYF. Written as DNA, the CDR3 is TGTGCTAGCAGCTTAGTAGGATCGGGAAAACAAGAGACCCAGTACTTC. V is TRBV7-7 and J is TRBJ2-5; tentative D call: TRBD2 (5 bases). In germline, CDR1 is SSHAT, CDR2 FNYEAQ (reference sequence). The CDR3 consists of 16 residues.

This chain connects TRBV5-1 to TRBJ2-7; 7 nucleotides match TRBD2. This CDR3 contains 13 residues. V gave up 2 bases and J gave up 4 bases; unmatched junction bases: 3. Germline V gives CDR1 SGHRS, CDR2 YFSETQ. The CDR3 coding sequence is TGCGCCAGCAGCTTCAGGGAGGGGTACGAGCAGTACTTC. It codes for CASSFREGYEQYF. The complete variable domain, with remaining parts taken from reference TRBV5-1 and TRBJ2-7, reads KAGVTQTPRYLIKTRGQQVTLSCSPISGHRSVSWYQQTPGQGLQFLFEYFSETQRNKGNFPGRFSGRQFSNSRSEMNVSTLELGDSALYLCASSFREGYEQYFGPGTRLTVT.

The genes are TRBV10-3 and TRBJ2-3; a weak D match, TRBD2 (5 bases). CDR1 is ENHRY and CDR2 is SYGVKD in the germline V gene. This CDR3 spans 13 amino acids. Trimming removed 7 bases from V and 1 base from J, with 9 bases in between. CDR3 nucleotide sequence: TGTGCCATCAATTTCGGGGGCACAGATACGCAGTATTTT. Its protein product is CAINFGGTDTQYF.

The chain joins TRBV9 to TRBJ1-6; possible D gene TRBD1, 5 bases. Germline CDR1 and CDR2: SGDLS and YYNGEE. The CDR3 is 14 residues long. Deletions cut 0 bases from V and 6 bases from J, with 7 bases between. For the CDR3, the DNA is TGTGCCAGCAGCGTAGGGGGGGGTAATTCACCCCTCCACTTT. It yields the protein CASSVGGGNSPLHF.

The rearrangement uses TRBV7-2 and TRBJ2-1, with D unresolved. The CDR3 runs to 12 residues. Trimming removed 1 base from V and 7 bases from J, with 5 bases in between. In germline, CDR1 is SGHTA, CDR2 FQGNSA. The CDR3 DNA follows: TGTGCCAGCAGCTTAGTAGGGAATGAGCAGTTCTTC. Its translation: CASSLVGNEQFF. The entire variable domain, with the rest obtained from reference TRBV7-2 and TRBJ2-1, is as follows: GAGVSQSPSNKVTEKGKDVELRCDPISGHTALYWYRQSLGQGLEFLIYFQGNSAPDKSGLPSDRFSAERTGGSVSTLTIQRTQQEDSAVYLCASSLVGNEQFFGPGTRLTVL.

The CDR3 sequence is CASSAPPSEQYF. Written as DNA, the CDR3 is TGTGCCAGCAGCGCTCCGCCGTCCGAGCAGTACTTC. The chain is built from TRBV7-9 and TRBJ2-7; no definite D call. Trimming left V 5 bases short and J 6 bases short, with 11 bases between. Germline V gene sequence: CDR1 SEHNR, CDR2 FQNEAQ (reference sequence). CDR3 length equals 12 residues. Together with reference TRBV7-9 and TRBJ2-7, the CDR3 gives the full variable domain: DTGVSQNPRHKITKRGQNVTFRCDPISEHNRLYWYRQTLGQGPEFLTYFQNEAQLEKSRLLSDRFSAERPKGSFSTLEIQRTEQGDSAMYLCASSAPPSEQYFGPGTRLTVT.

The chain recombines TRBV6-6 with TRBJ1-5; D perhaps matches TRBD1 (6 bases). Trimming cost V 2 bases and J 12 bases, with 17 bases left between them. The CDR3 runs to 14 residues. Germline V gene sequence: CDR1 MNHNY, CDR2 SVGAGI (reference sequence). The CDR3 nucleotides are TGTGCCAGCAGTTACGAATTCTCCGGACAGAACCAGCATTTT. This sequence encodes CASSYEFSGQNQHF.

This clone appeared a few times. The chain links TRBV28 to TRBJ2-7, with 11 nucleotides matching TRBD1. This CDR3 region has 16 residues. J was trimmed by 3 bases and V by 10 bases; bases with no gene match: 14. Germline assignment: CDR1 MDHEN and CDR2 SYDVKM. The CDR3 coding sequence is TGTGCCACCAAGAGGAGCGCCGGGACAGGGGGCTACGAGCAGTACTTC. As protein: CATKRSAGTGGYEQYF.

The rearrangement uses TRBV4-1 and TRBJ2-2; 7 bases are a match to TRBD1. This CDR3 comprises 17 residues. CDR1 is MGHRA and CDR2 is YSYEKL in the germline V gene. Trimming cost V 5 bases and J 4 bases; bases outside gene matches: 13. CDR3 sequence (DNA): TGCGCCAGCAGCTGGCCGAGACAGGGAAGAGGCACCGGGGAGCTGTTTTTT. It is translated as CASSWPRQGRGTGELFF.